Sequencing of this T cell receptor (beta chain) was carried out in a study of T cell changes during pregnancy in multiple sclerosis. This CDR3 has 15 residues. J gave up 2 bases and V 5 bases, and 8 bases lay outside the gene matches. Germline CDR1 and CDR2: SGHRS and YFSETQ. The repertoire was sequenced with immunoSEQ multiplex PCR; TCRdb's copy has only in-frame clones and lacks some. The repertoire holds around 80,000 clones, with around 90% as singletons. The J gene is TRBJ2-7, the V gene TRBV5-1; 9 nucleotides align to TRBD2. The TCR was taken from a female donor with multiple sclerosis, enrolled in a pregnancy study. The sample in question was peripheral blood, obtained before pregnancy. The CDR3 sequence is CASSGASSGAYEQYF. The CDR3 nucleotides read TGCGCCAGCAGTGGAGCGTCTAGCGGGGCCTACGAGCAGTACTTC.